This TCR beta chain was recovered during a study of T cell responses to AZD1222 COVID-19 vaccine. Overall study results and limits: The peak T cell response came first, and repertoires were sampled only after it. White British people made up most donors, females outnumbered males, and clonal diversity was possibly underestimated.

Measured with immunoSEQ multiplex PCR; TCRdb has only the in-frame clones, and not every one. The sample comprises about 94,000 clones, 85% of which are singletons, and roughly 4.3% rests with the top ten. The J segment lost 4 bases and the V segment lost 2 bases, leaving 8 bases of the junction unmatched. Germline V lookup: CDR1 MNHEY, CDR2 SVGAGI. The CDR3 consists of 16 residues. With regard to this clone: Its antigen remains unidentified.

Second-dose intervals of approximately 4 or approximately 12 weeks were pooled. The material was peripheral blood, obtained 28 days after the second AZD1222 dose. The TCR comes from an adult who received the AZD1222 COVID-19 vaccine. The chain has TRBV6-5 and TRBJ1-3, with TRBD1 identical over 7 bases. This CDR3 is CASSYGFGTDGNTIYF. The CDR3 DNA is TGTGCCAGCAGTTACGGGTTTGGGACAGACGGAAACACCATATATTTT.